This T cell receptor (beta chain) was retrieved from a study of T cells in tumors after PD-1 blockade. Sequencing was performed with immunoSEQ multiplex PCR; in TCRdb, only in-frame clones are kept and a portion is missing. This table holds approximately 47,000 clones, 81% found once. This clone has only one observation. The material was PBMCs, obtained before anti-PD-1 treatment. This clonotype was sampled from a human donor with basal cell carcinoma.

The CDR3 loop reads CASSLGGRLQHF. CDR3 nucleotide sequence: TGTGCCAGCAGTTTAGGGGGTAGGCTCCAGCATTTT. V usage is TRBV28 and J usage is TRBJ1-5; D is perhaps TRBD1 (5 bases). Germline CDR1 and CDR2: MDHEN and SYDVKM. V was clipped by 2 bases and J by 12 bases, with 11 bases between them. This CDR3 comprises 12 residues.